This passage covers 18 T cell receptor beta chains from one sample sequenced in a study of CD8+ T cells in alopecia areata. RNA was isolated and reverse transcribed to cDNA, the sequencing template. The table came from immunoSEQ multiplex PCR; TCRdb's copy has only in-frame clones and leaves some out. The sample has about 260,000 clones; around 64% are singletons. Stated treatment: oral pan-JAK inhibitor, 5-10 mg twice daily. This sample comprised CD4+ T cells sorted from blood, obtained at week 52, from a patient treated with tofacitinib. These receptors all stem from a human donor with alopecia areata.

The rearrangement uses TRBV29-1 and TRBJ2-1, with D uncertain. V was pared by 6 bases and J by 3 bases, with 9 bases between. Germline assignment: CDR1 SQVTM and CDR2 ANQGSEA. CDR3 size: 12 residues. The CDR3, as DNA: TGCAGCGTGAAACCAGACTACAATGAGCAGTTCTTC. Translating it yields CSVKPDYNEQFF.

This clone came up a few times. CDR3 nucleotides: TGTGCCAGCAGCCCGAGGGGGGACTACTTTACCTACGAGCAGTACTTC. Its translation is CASSPRGDYFTYEQYF. This chain joins TRBV7-2 and TRBJ2-7, with D tentatively TRBD2 (7 bases). The CDR3 runs 16 residues. CDR1 is SGHTA, CDR2 FQGNSA, per germline. The V gene lost 5 bases and the J gene lost 2 bases, with 19 bases spanning the gap. The full variable domain, rest sourced from reference TRBV7-2 and TRBJ2-7, is GAGVSQSPSNKVTEKGKDVELRCDPISGHTALYWYRQSLGQGLEFLIYFQGNSAPDKSGLPSDRFSAERTGGSVSTLTIQRTQQEDSAVYLCASSPRGDYFTYEQYFGPGTRLTVT.

The chain links TRBV11-1 to TRBJ2-6; 9 bases are a match to TRBD1. The CDR3 is 19 residues long. CDR1 SGHAT and CDR2 FQDESV come from the germline V gene (reference sequence). V trimming: 5 bases; J trimming: 0 bases; junction bases outside the gene matches: 11. This CDR3 reads CASSARTGVRTSGANVLTF. For the CDR3, the DNA is TGTGCCAGCAGCGCCAGGACAGGGGTTAGGACCTCTGGGGCCAACGTCCTGACTTTC.

This chain connects TRBV29-1 to TRBJ2-7; D may be TRBD1 (5 bases). CDR1 SQVTM and CDR2 ANQGSEA come from the germline V gene. Trimming pared 7 bases from V and 3 bases from J, leaving 16 bases between. The CDR3 is 13 amino acids. The CDR3 sequence: CSGGNGRDYEQYF. CDR3 nucleotide sequence: TGCAGCGGCGGTAACGGCAGGGACTACGAGCAGTACTTC.

The rearrangement links TRBV5-1 to TRBJ1-5; D is ambiguous. V dropped 2 bases and J dropped 7 bases, with 7 bases sitting between them. This CDR3 has 12 residues. Per germline, CDR1 SGHRS and CDR2 YFSETQ. The CDR3 DNA reads as TGCGCCAGCAGCTTAGCCGGGCAGCCCCAGCATTTT. Its protein product is CASSLAGQPQHF.

This chain links TRBV7-9 with TRBJ1-2; D remains ambiguous. This CDR3 contains 15 residues. Germline values: CDR1 SEHNR, CDR2 FQNEAQ (reference sequence). Trimming cost V 4 bases and J 1 base, with 13 bases left between them. CDR3 sequence (DNA): TGTGCCAGCAGCTCTCGTCCGGACCTTAACTATGGCTACACCTTC. It yields the protein CASSSRPDLNYGYTF.

This chain joins TRBV30 and TRBJ2-7, with TRBD2 identical over 12 bases. Germline lookup yields CDR1 GTSNPN and CDR2 SVGIG (reference sequence). CDR3 size: 15 residues. Trimming removed 0 bases from V and 2 bases from J; junction bases left unmatched: 2. The CDR3 DNA follows: TGTGCCTGGAGTGTAGGACTAGCGGGGACCTACGAGCAGTACTTC. Translated, it gives CAWSVGLAGTYEQYF.

The chain employs TRBV5-1 and TRBJ1-2; D gene unclear. There are 15 residues in the CDR3. V lost 1 base and J 4 bases, leaving 14 bases between the germline ends. Germline V gene data show CDR1 as SGHRS and CDR2 as YFSETQ. The CDR3 region has the DNA TGCGCCAGCAGCTTGCAGTTCGACTTTGCCTATGGCTACACCTTC. Translating it yields CASSLQFDFAYGYTF.

DNA of the CDR3: TGTGCCAGCAGAAAACAGGGGGCCAATCAGCCCCAGCATTTT. Protein product: CASRKQGANQPQHF. The rearrangement joins TRBV25-1 to TRBJ1-5, with 9 nucleotides matching TRBD1. V was pared by 6 bases and J by 3 bases, with 3 bases of the junction left unmatched. CDR1 and CDR2 (germline): MGHDK, SYGVNS. The CDR3 runs 14 residues.

This clone was seen only a few times. J is TRBJ2-6 and V is TRBV29-1; D uncertain. The CDR3 runs 14 residues. Germline V CDR1 and CDR2: SQVTM, ANQGSEA. Trimming removed 4 bases from V and 0 bases from J, with 7 bases in between. The CDR3 sequence is CSVGPSSGANVLTF. As DNA, the CDR3 is TGCAGCGTTGGACCGAGCTCTGGGGCCAACGTCCTGACTTTC. Full variable domain (rest looked up from reference TRBV29-1 and TRBJ2-6): SAVISQKPSRDICQRGTSLTIQCQVDSQVTMMFWYRQQPGQSLTLIATANQGSEATYESGFVIDKFPISRPNLTFSTLTVSNMSPEDSSIYLCSVGPSSGANVLTFGAGSRLTVL.

The chain carries TRBV7-9 and TRBJ2-5; D uncertain. Deletions cut 5 bases from V and 6 bases from J, with 7 bases between. The CDR3 totals 11 residues. Germline V lookup: CDR1 SEHNR, CDR2 FQNEAQ (reference sequence). CDR3 nucleotides: TGTGCCAGCAGCGAAGGACAGACCCAGTACTTC. Encoded protein: CASSEGQTQYF.

The chain recombines TRBV9 with TRBJ2-5, with 7 positions matching TRBD2. J gave up 5 bases and V 1 base, and 5 bases lay outside the gene matches. The CDR3 length is 14 residues. Germline V gene lookup returns CDR1 SGDLS and CDR2 YYNGEE. The CDR3 DNA reads as TGTGCCAGCAGCGTAAAGCCCGGGAGGGAGACCCAGTACTTC. Translated, it gives CASSVKPGRETQYF. The variable domain in full, completed from reference TRBV9 and TRBJ2-5, reads DSGVTQTPKHLITATGQRVTLRCSPRSGDLSVYWYQQSLDQGLQFLIQYYNGEERAKGNILERFSAQQFPDLHSELNLSSLELGDSALYFCASSVKPGRETQYFGPGTRLLVL.

This clone appeared a few times. The chain carries TRBV10-3 and TRBJ2-2; D unresolved. The germline V gene encodes CDR1 ENHRY and CDR2 SYGVKD. V lost 4 bases and J 7 bases, leaving 10 bases between the germline ends. This CDR3 region has 13 residues. CDR3 loop: CAISAGSDGELFF. The CDR3 DNA is TGTGCCATCAGTGCCGGGTCCGACGGGGAGCTGTTTTTT.

This sequence joins TRBV18 and TRBJ2-7; D perhaps matches TRBD1 (6 bases). Germline values: CDR1 KGHSH, CDR2 LQKENI. CDR3 length: 14 amino acids. Trimming took off 1 base at V and 2 bases at J, with 9 bases between the two ends. The CDR3 region is CASSPRDTPYEQYF. For the CDR3, the DNA is TGTGCCAGCTCACCACGGGACACCCCCTACGAGCAGTACTTC.

The rearrangement joins TRBV5-4 to TRBJ2-7, with 9 nucleotides matching TRBD2. Germline CDR1 is SGHNT and CDR2 is YYREEE (reference sequence). The CDR3 sequence is 15 residues long. With V trimmed by 2 bases and J by 4 bases, 7 bases remained unmatched. The CDR3 sequence is CASSLRAGGPYEQYF. The CDR3, as DNA: TGTGCCAGCAGCTTACGGGCGGGGGGGCCGTACGAGCAGTACTTC.

The chain has TRBV5-1 and TRBJ1-6; perhaps TRBD1 as D (6 bases). CDR3 length: 15 amino acids. V lost 5 bases to trimming and J lost 0 bases, with 9 bases between them. Germline V gene data show CDR1 as SGHRS and CDR2 as YFSETQ. CDR3 region: CASSPDSSYNSPLHF. CDR3 coding DNA: TGCGCCAGCAGTCCGGACAGCTCCTATAATTCACCCCTCCACTTT.

This clone appeared a few times. The CDR3 is CATSHHRGYTEAFF. As DNA, the CDR3 is TGTGCCACCAGCCACCACAGGGGGTACACTGAAGCTTTCTTT. The chain employs TRBV15 and TRBJ1-1, with 8 bases matching TRBD1. The junction had 5 bases not matched to a gene; V was cut back by 5 bases and J by 3 bases. Germline CDR1 LNHNV, CDR2 YYDKDF (reference sequence). This CDR3 comprises 14 residues.

This chain joins TRBV4-1 and TRBJ2-4, with a tentative D call TRBD2 (5 bases). Deletions cut 4 bases from V and 0 bases from J, with 22 bases between. Per germline, CDR1 MGHRA and CDR2 YSYEKL. The CDR3 runs 19 residues. The CDR3 DNA reads as TGCGCCAGCAGCCCGACGGGAACAGCTGGCATACTAGCCAAAAACATTCAGTACTTC. Its translation: CASSPTGTAGILAKNIQYF.